Presented here are 30 T cell receptor beta chains from one specimen sequenced in a study of blood T cell repertoires in COVID-19. Clones were sequenced by immunoSEQ multiplex PCR, and TCRdb holds only the in-frame ones, with some missing. The profile covers some 39,000 clones, with roughly nine tenths appearing a single time and roughly 5.7% taken by the ten largest. The sequencing sample was made of peripheral blood. Receptors were obtained from a human donor in a cohort sampled during active COVID-19.

The chain couples TRBV11-1 to TRBJ2-1; TRBD2 aligns across 8 bases. CDR1 is SGHAT, CDR2 FQDESV, per germline (reference sequence). This CDR3 is built from 14 residues. V shed 5 bases and J 5 bases; nucleotides not matched to a gene: 5. The CDR3 DNA is TGTGCCAGCAGCCTGGTGCGGGGGGACAATGAGCAGTTCTTC. Translation: CASSLVRGDNEQFF.

The chain joins TRBV27 to TRBJ2-7; 9 bases agree with TRBD2. In germline, CDR1 is MNHEY, CDR2 SMNVEV (reference sequence). V shed 6 bases, J shed 2 bases, and the junction held 5 bases outside the gene matches. This CDR3 has 14 residues. Here the CDR3 reads CASSPGLATYEQYF. DNA for the CDR3: TGTGCCAGCAGCCCGGGACTAGCAACCTACGAGCAGTACTTC.

This clone appeared once. CDR3 loop: CASRGTRVGGGELFF. CDR3 nucleotide sequence: TGTGCCAGCCGTGGGACGAGGGTAGGGGGCGGGGAGCTGTTTTTT. The genes are TRBV27 and TRBJ2-2, with D possibly matching TRBD1 (6 bases). Between the trimmed V and J ends, which lost 8 bases and 7 bases, there was a span of 20 bases. The CDR3 runs to 15 residues. From germline, CDR1 is MNHEY and CDR2 SMNVEV (reference sequence).

This clone was seen only once. The chain combines TRBV4-2 with TRBJ2-3; D possibly corresponds to TRBD2 (5 bases). The CDR3 is 18 residues long. Germline V gene sequence: CDR1 LGHNA, CDR2 YNFKEQ. Trimming removed 2 bases at V and 0 bases at J, with 18 bases between. CDR3 nucleotide sequence: TGTGCCAGCAGCCAAAGCCCCCTAGCCGCTTTGAGCACAGATACGCAGTATTTT. It encodes CASSQSPLAALSTDTQYF.

This clone was seen more than once but under ten times. V and J are TRBV15 and TRBJ1-3; TRBD1 might be the D (5 bases). The CDR3 totals 14 residues. The V gene lost 1 base and the J gene lost 6 bases, with 10 bases spanning the gap. Germline assignment: CDR1 LNHNV and CDR2 YYDKDF (reference sequence). In DNA, the CDR3 is TGTGCCACCAGCAGAGGACAGCGAGAAAACACCATATATTTT. Amino acids: CATSRGQRENTIYF.

V and J are TRBV9 and TRBJ2-7; D perhaps matches TRBD1 (5 bases). Germline loops: CDR1 SGDLS, CDR2 YYNGEE. The CDR3 contains 14 residues. Trimming left V 0 bases short and J 2 bases short, with 9 bases between. CDR3 sequence (DNA): TGTGCCAGCAGCGTAGGAGGCAGGGCCTACGAGCAGTACTTC. Translation: CASSVGGRAYEQYF. Variable domain in full (rest from reference TRBV9 and TRBJ2-7): DSGVTQTPKHLITATGQRVTLRCSPRSGDLSVYWYQQSLDQGLQFLIQYYNGEERAKGNILERFSAQQFPDLHSELNLSSLELGDSALYFCASSVGGRAYEQYFGPGTRLTVT.

The genes are TRBV12-5 and TRBJ1-2, with D maybe TRBD1 (6 bases). CDR3 size: 13 residues. The V end lost 9 bases, the J end lost 5 bases, and 16 bases lay between the germline ends. Germline loops: CDR1 LGHNT, CDR2 FRNRAP. Here the CDR3 reads CARRATGTYGYTF. As DNA, the CDR3 is TGTGCTAGACGAGCGACAGGAACTTATGGCTACACCTTC.

This chain joins TRBV9 and TRBJ1-6; D is perhaps TRBD1 (6 bases). Germline CDR1 and CDR2: SGDLS and YYNGEE. This CDR3 comprises 14 residues. The V end lost 5 bases, the J end lost 7 bases, and 13 bases lay between the germline ends. As DNA, the CDR3 is TGTGCCAGCAGAACCGGGACAAGGAATTCACCCCTCCACTTT. It yields the protein CASRTGTRNSPLHF.

This clone was counted once. The chain couples TRBV5-1 to TRBJ2-7; TRBD2 agrees at 7 bases. The CDR3 loop spans 14 amino acids. J gave up 0 bases and V 3 bases, and 3 bases lay outside the gene matches. The germline V gene encodes CDR1 SGHRS and CDR2 YFSETQ. The CDR3 coding sequence is TGCGCCAGCAGCTCCGGGGGGAGCTCCTACGAGCAGTACTTC. Encoded protein: CASSSGGSSYEQYF.

J is TRBJ2-1 and V is TRBV18; 7 positions agree with TRBD1. J was trimmed by 0 bases and V by 4 bases; bases with no gene match: 12. The CDR3 length is 18 residues. Germline-derived CDR1 and CDR2 are KGHSH and LQKENI. The DNA of the CDR3 is TGTGCCAGCTCACTATGGGACAGCCGAACCAGCTCCTACAATGAGCAGTTCTTC. It specifies CASSLWDSRTSSYNEQFF.

This chain connects TRBV29-1 to TRBJ2-7, with 10 bases matching TRBD2. The CDR3 loop spans 14 amino acids. V gave up 5 bases and J gave up 3 bases; unmatched junction bases: 7. Germline CDR1 and CDR2: SQVTM and ANQGSEA. The CDR3, as DNA: TGCAGCGTTAATGGACTAGCGGCGAGCTACGAGCAGTACTTC. As protein: CSVNGLAASYEQYF.

This chain joins TRBV28 and TRBJ1-2; no reliable D call. V was shortened by 3 bases and J by 0 bases, with 11 bases between the two germline ends. Germline V CDR1 and CDR2: MDHEN, SYDVKM. The CDR3 is 15 amino acids. CDR3 sequence (DNA): TGTGCCAGCAGTTTGCCATTCGGTTCTAACTATGGCTACACCTTC. Translated: CASSLPFGSNYGYTF.

This chain connects TRBV6-5 to TRBJ1-1, with D hard to call. The CDR3 runs 15 residues. V was trimmed by 2 bases and J by 6 bases, leaving 16 bases between them. The germline gives CDR1 MNHEY, CDR2 SVGAGI. This chain's CDR3 is CASSYGPRVAAEAFF. The CDR3 DNA is TGTGCCAGCAGTTACGGTCCCCGCGTCGCCGCTGAAGCTTTCTTT.

The CDR3 loop reads CSVSSSYNEQFF. CDR3 DNA sequence: TGCAGCGTGTCTAGCTCCTACAATGAGCAGTTCTTC. The V call is TRBV29-1, the J call TRBJ2-1, with D unclear. The CDR3 extends over 12 amino acids. Germline loops: CDR1 SQVTM, CDR2 ANQGSEA. V was trimmed by 6 bases and J by 0 bases, leaving 6 bases between them.

The gene calls are TRBV7-9 and TRBJ2-3; D unresolved. Trimming pared 1 base from V and 3 bases from J, leaving 8 bases between. The CDR3 totals 14 residues. Germline-derived CDR1 and CDR2 are SEHNR and FQNEAQ (reference sequence). The CDR3 loop reads CASSLVSWTDTQYF. The CDR3 coding sequence is TGTGCCAGCAGCTTAGTCAGTTGGACAGATACGCAGTATTTT.

The gene calls are TRBV5-1 and TRBJ2-2; D is possibly TRBD2 (6 bases). Germline CDR1 SGHRS, CDR2 YFSETQ. The CDR3 length is 17 residues. Trimming removed 0 bases from V and 5 bases from J, with 17 bases in between. The CDR3 bases are TGCGCCAGCAGCTTGGGATACGGGGGAGGTCGGACCGGGGAGCTGTTTTTT. Translated, it gives CASSLGYGGGRTGELFF.

The V call is TRBV18, the J call TRBJ2-5; TRBD1 is a possible D gene (6 bases). The V gene lost 0 bases and the J gene lost 0 bases, with 8 bases spanning the gap. The germline V gene encodes CDR1 KGHSH and CDR2 LQKENI. This CDR3 is built from 15 residues. In DNA, the CDR3 is TGTGCCAGCTCACCACCCTGGACAGACCAAGAGACCCAGTACTTC. Translating gives CASSPPWTDQETQYF. Based on the CDR3 plus reference TRBV18 and TRBJ2-5, the full variable domain is NAGVMQNPRHLVRRRGQEARLRCSPMKGHSHVYWYRQLPEEGLKFMVYLQKENIIDESGMPKERFSAEFPKEGPSILRIQQVVRGDSAAYFCASSPPWTDQETQYFGPGTRLLVL.

This chain connects TRBV7-2 to TRBJ1-6; 8 bases map to TRBD1. In germline, CDR1 is SGHTA, CDR2 FQGNSA. This CDR3 is 14 amino acids long. J lost 7 bases, V lost 6 bases, and 5 bases had no gene match. For the CDR3, the DNA is TGTGCCAGCAGTCAGGGGGCTTGGAATTCACCCCTCCACTTT. Translating it yields CASSQGAWNSPLHF.

The chain has TRBV5-1 and TRBJ2-3; the D gene is possibly TRBD2 (6 bases). Trimming took 6 bases from V and 8 from J, leaving 16 bases between them. Germline-derived CDR1 and CDR2 are SGHRS and YFSETQ. The CDR3 is 13 residues long. Written as DNA, the CDR3 is TGCGCCAGCATCTCGGCAGCGGGCGGTACGCAGTATTTT. Residues: CASISAAGGTQYF. Drawing the rest from reference TRBV5-1 and TRBJ2-3, the complete variable domain is KAGVTQTPRYLIKTRGQQVTLSCSPISGHRSVSWYQQTPGQGLQFLFEYFSETQRNKGNFPGRFSGRQFSNSRSEMNVSTLELGDSALYLCASISAAGGTQYFGPGTRLTVL.

The chain joins TRBV7-9 to TRBJ2-1; 15 bases are shared with TRBD2. Germline V gene sequence: CDR1 SEHNR, CDR2 FQNEAQ (reference sequence). This CDR3 has 16 amino acids. V was pared by 5 bases and J by 8 bases, with 7 bases of the junction left unmatched. Here the CDR3 DNA reads TGTGCCAGCAGCCTGGGGACTAGCGGGGGGTTGGATGAGCAGTTCTTC. It is translated as CASSLGTSGGLDEQFF.

This chain links TRBV30 with TRBJ1-5; D perhaps matches TRBD1 (6 bases). V was trimmed by 2 bases and J by 0 bases, leaving 11 bases between them. The V gene's germline CDR1 is GTSNPN and CDR2 SVGIG (reference sequence). This CDR3 comprises 15 residues. The CDR3 DNA reads as TGTGCCTGGAGTTCGAGGACAGTTAGCAATCAGCCCCAGCATTTT. Translation gives CAWSSRTVSNQPQHF.

The CDR3 loop is CASSQEFPQAIYEQYF. The CDR3, as DNA: TGCGCCAGCAGCCAAGAATTCCCACAGGCTATCTACGAGCAGTACTTC. The chain has TRBV4-1 and TRBJ2-7; a possible D gene is TRBD1 (5 bases). V lost 0 bases, J lost 3 bases, and 15 bases lay in between. The CDR3 spans 16 residues. CDR1 is MGHRA and CDR2 is YSYEKL in the germline V gene.

J is TRBJ1-5 and V is TRBV2; D not certain. Trimming cost V 5 bases and J 5 bases, with 19 bases left between them. In germline, CDR1 is SNHLY, CDR2 FYNNEI. The CDR3 consists of 16 residues. The CDR3 bases are TGTGCCAGCAGTCCGCGGACGGGAAGGGCCTATCAGCCCCAGCATTTT. It codes for CASSPRTGRAYQPQHF.

CDR3 nucleotides: TGTGCCAGCAGCTTGGCCAATGTCGCAGGGGTACCCTATGGCTACACCTTC. This translates into CASSLANVAGVPYGYTF. This chain uses TRBV5-6 with TRBJ1-2; tentative D call: TRBD1 (6 bases). This CDR3 spans 17 amino acids. The V end lost 0 bases, the J end lost 4 bases, and 19 bases lay between the germline ends. The germline CDR1 and CDR2 sequences are SGHDT and YYEEEE.

This chain uses TRBV3-1 (or the pseudogene TRBV3-2) with TRBJ1-1; D unclear. The V gene's germline CDR1 is LGHDT and CDR2 YNNKEL (reference sequence). The CDR3 has 13 amino acids. V was shortened by 4 bases and J by 4 bases, with 10 bases between the two germline ends. CDR3 sequence reads: CASSPSVRTEAFF. The CDR3, as DNA: TGTGCCAGCAGCCCAAGCGTTCGCACTGAAGCTTTCTTT.

The chain has TRBV28 and TRBJ2-3; TRBD2 matches at 9 bases. Germline assignment: CDR1 MDHEN and CDR2 SYDVKM. The CDR3 has 16 amino acids. The V gene end was trimmed by 1 base and the J gene end by 3 bases; junction bases not matched to a gene: 5. CDR3 sequence: CASSLFSGGLTDTQYF. The DNA for the CDR3 is TGTGCCAGCAGTTTATTTAGCGGGGGCCTAACAGATACGCAGTATTTT.

The chain carries TRBV10-3 and TRBJ2-1; 9 bases agree with TRBD1. Germline loops: CDR1 ENHRY, CDR2 SYGVKD. The CDR3 covers 15 residues. The trim removed 5 bases at V and 4 bases at J, leaving 6 bases unmatched. The CDR3 sequence is CAISPGTGIYNEQFF. In DNA, the CDR3 is TGTGCCATCAGTCCCGGGACAGGGATATACAATGAGCAGTTCTTC.

The chain employs TRBV2 and TRBJ2-5, with D uncertain. CDR3 length: 12 residues. The ends were cut back, 6 bases at V and 5 bases at J, with 10 bases in the middle. The germline V gene encodes CDR1 SNHLY and CDR2 FYNNEI. Written as DNA, the CDR3 is TGTGCCAGCAGGGTGGCCATGGAGACCCAGTACTTC. This encodes CASRVAMETQYF.

The V call is TRBV9, the J call TRBJ1-3; tentatively, D is TRBD1 (6 bases). The V and J ends lost 9 bases and 1 base respectively, with 14 bases between them. Germline-derived CDR1 and CDR2 are SGDLS and YYNGEE. This CDR3 spans 14 amino acids. DNA for the CDR3: TGTGCCACCTCGAGGGGGGGTTCTGGAAACACCATATATTTT. This encodes CATSRGGSGNTIYF.

This clone has more than one count but fewer than ten. V and J are TRBV7-3 and TRBJ2-1; 10 bases agree with TRBD1. Trimming at V came to 4 bases and at J to 7 bases, leaving 7 bases not matched to a gene. Germline CDR1 SGHTA, CDR2 FQGTGA. This CDR3 spans 15 amino acids. CDR3 in amino acids: CASSYGTGVMNEQFF. The CDR3 DNA reads as TGTGCCAGCAGCTACGGGACAGGGGTGATGAATGAGCAGTTCTTC. The full variable domain, completed using reference TRBV7-3 and TRBJ2-1, is GAGVSQTPSNKVTEKGKYVELRCDPISGHTALYWYRQSLGQGPEFLIYFQGTGAADDSGLPNDRFFAVRPEGSVSTLKIQRTERGDSAVYLCASSYGTGVMNEQFFGPGTRLTVL.